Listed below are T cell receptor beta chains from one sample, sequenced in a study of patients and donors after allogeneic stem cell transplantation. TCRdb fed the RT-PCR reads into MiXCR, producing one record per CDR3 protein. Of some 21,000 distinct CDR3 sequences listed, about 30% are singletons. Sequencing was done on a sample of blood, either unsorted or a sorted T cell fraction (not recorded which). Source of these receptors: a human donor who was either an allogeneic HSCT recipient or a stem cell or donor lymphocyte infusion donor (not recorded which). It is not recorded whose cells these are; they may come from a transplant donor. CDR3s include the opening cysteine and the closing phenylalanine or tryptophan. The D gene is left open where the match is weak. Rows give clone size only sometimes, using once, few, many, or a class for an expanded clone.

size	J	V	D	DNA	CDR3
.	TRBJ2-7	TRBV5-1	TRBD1	TGCGCCAGCAGCTACAGGGGCTACGAGCAGTACTTC	CASSYRGYEQYF
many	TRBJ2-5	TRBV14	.	TGTGCCAGCAGCCACACAGAGACCCAGTACTTC	CASSHTETQYF
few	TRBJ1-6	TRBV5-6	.	TGTGCCAGCAGCCTTACAGGGATTTACTATAATTCACCCCTCCACTTT	CASSLTGIYYNSPLHF
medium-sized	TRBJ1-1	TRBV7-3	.	TGTGCCAGCAGCTTAATGGGGCAGGGTAGCGGGACTGAAGCTTTCTTT	CASSLMGQGSGTEAFF
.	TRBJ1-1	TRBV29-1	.	TGCAGCGCCCAGAGTCTGAACACTGAAGCTTTCTTT	CSAQSLNTEAFF
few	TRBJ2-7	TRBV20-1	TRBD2	TGCAGTGCTAGATCTCCTAGCGGGAGTTCCTACGAGCAGTACTTC	CSARSPSGSSYEQYF
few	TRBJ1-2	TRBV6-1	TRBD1	TGTGCCAGCAGTCCCTCTCAGGGGGCGGGCGGCTACACCTTC	CASSPSQGAGGYTF
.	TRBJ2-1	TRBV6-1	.	TGTGCCAGCCTGGACCGGCCAAGCTACAATGAGCAGTTCTTC	CASLDRPSYNEQFF
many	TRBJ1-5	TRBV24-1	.	TGTGCCACCAGTGATTGCCCCCCACAAGGCCAGCATTTT	CATSDCPPQGQHF
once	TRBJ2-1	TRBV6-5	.	TGTGCCAGCAGCCGCTCCCTAATATACAATGAGCAGTTCTTC	CASSRSLIYNEQFF
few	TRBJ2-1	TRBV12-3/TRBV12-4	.	TGTGCCAGCAGTTTAAGGCGGATCAATGAGCAGTTCTTC	CASSLRRINEQFF
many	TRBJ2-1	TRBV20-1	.	TGCAGTGCTAGAGCTTTCCGAGAGGGTAGCTCCTACAATGAGCAGTTCTTC	CSARAFREGSSYNEQFF
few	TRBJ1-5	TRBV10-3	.	TGTGCCATCAGTGAGGAGGATTATAGCAATCAGCCCCAGCATTTT	CAISEEDYSNQPQHF
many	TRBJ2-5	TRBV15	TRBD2	TGTGCCACCAGCAAGAGCGGGGGGGCTCTCCAAGAGACCCAGTACTTC	CATSKSGGALQETQYF
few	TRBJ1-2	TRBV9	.	TGTGCCAGCAGCGTAGGCTTCGGAAGTAATGGCTACACCTTC	CASSVGFGSNGYTF
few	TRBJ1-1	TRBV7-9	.	TGTGCCAGCAGTCCAGGGCCCGTGAACACTGAAGCTTTCTTT	CASSPGPVNTEAFF
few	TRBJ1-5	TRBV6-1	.	TGTGCCAGCAGTGTTGGGGGGCGACAGCCCCAGCATTTT	CASSVGGRQPQHF
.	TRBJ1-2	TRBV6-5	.	TGTGCCAGCACCCGAAGGAAGGGGTTCAACTATGGCTACACCTTC	CASTRRKGFNYGYTF
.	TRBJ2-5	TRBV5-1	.	TGCGCCAGCAGCTTGGATCCAAAGGGGGTTCAAGAGACCCAGTACTTC	CASSLDPKGVQETQYF
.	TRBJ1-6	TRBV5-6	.	TGTGCCAGCAGCCTCCCGGGGGGCCTTCCGGAATCCCTCCACTTT	CASSLPGGLPESLHF
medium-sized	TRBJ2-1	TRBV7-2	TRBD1	TGTGCCAGCAGCTTAGCTTTACAGGGGGATGAGCAGTTCTTC	CASSLALQGDEQFF
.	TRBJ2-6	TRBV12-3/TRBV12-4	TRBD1	TGTGCCAGCACTCCCGGGACAGGACCCTCTGGGGCCAACGTCCTGACTTTC	CASTPGTGPSGANVLTF
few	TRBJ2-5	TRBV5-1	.	TGCGCCAGCAGCTTGAAAGAGACCCAGTACTTC	CASSLKETQYF
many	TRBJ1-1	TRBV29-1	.	TGCAGCGTTGGAGCGCTACTGAGAACTGAAGCTTTCTTT	CSVGALLRTEAFF
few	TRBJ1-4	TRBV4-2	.	TGTGCCAGCAGCCAGGAGGGCGGAAATGAAAAACTGTTTTTT	CASSQEGGNEKLFF
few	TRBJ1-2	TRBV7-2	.	TGTGCCAGCAGCTTAACCCTGGCGGAGGGCTACACCTTC	CASSLTLAEGYTF
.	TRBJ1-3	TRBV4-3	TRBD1	TGCGCCAGCAGCCAAGTCAGGGGGTTTGGAAACACCATATATTTT	CASSQVRGFGNTIYF